A selection of T cell receptor beta chains follows, all from one sample in a study of OX40 agonist ivuxolimab in advanced cancers. Measured with immunoSEQ multiplex PCR; TCRdb has only the in-frame clones, and not every one. This sample yields fewer than 90,000 clones, of which about 86% are seen a single time; about 0.8% belongs to the top ten. Sequencing used CD4+ or CD8+ T cells sorted from blood, obtained in a trial of the OX40 agonist ivuxolimab. These receptors were obtained from an adult with an advanced solid tumor such as melanoma, head and neck, liver or kidney cancer. CDR3s include the opening cysteine and the closing phenylalanine or tryptophan. Each record gives: V gene, D gene, J gene, clone size, CDR3 protein, CDR3 DNA. The D gene is left open where the match is weak. Clone size is not always given. Where it is, it says once, few, many or a class for expanded clones.

v_gene: TRBV6-1; d_gene: .; j_gene: TRBJ1-2; abundance: .; CDR3aa: CASSDFPPSGYTF; CDR3nt: TGTGCCAGCAGTGACTTCCCGCCGAGTGGCTACACCTTC
v_gene: TRBV19; d_gene: TRBD1; j_gene: TRBJ1-5; abundance: .; CDR3aa: CASSMGDRVNQPQHF; CDR3nt: TGTGCCAGTAGTATGGGGGACAGGGTAAATCAGCCCCAGCATTTT
v_gene: TRBV11-2; d_gene: .; j_gene: TRBJ2-1; abundance: .; CDR3aa: CASSLGSPGLDEQFF; CDR3nt: TGTGCCAGCAGCTTAGGAAGCCCTGGGTTGGATGAGCAGTTCTTC
v_gene: TRBV5-1; d_gene: TRBD2; j_gene: TRBJ2-7; abundance: once; CDR3aa: CASSLGAGGYEQYF; CDR3nt: TGCGCCAGCAGCTTGGGAGCGGGAGGTTACGAGCAGTACTTC
v_gene: TRBV6-6; d_gene: .; j_gene: TRBJ1-2; abundance: .; CDR3aa: CASSYEGGRIYGYTF; CDR3nt: TGTGCCAGCAGTTACGAGGGGGGTCGGATTTATGGCTACACCTTC
v_gene: TRBV19; d_gene: TRBD1; j_gene: TRBJ2-5; abundance: .; CDR3aa: CASSPPGQGETQYF; CDR3nt: TGTGCCAGTAGTCCTCCGGGACAGGGGGAGACCCAGTACTTC
v_gene: TRBV7-9; d_gene: .; j_gene: TRBJ1-1; abundance: .; CDR3aa: CASSLGRGNTEAFF; CDR3nt: TGTGCCAGCAGCTTAGGCAGGGGGAACACTGAAGCTTTCTTT
v_gene: TRBV7-3; d_gene: .; j_gene: TRBJ2-2; abundance: .; CDR3aa: CASSLRRAGELFF; CDR3nt: TGTGCCAGCAGCTTAAGGCGGGCCGGGGAGCTGTTTTTT
v_gene: TRBV29-1; d_gene: TRBD2; j_gene: TRBJ2-7; abundance: once; CDR3aa: CSVEDPPGLAGGYGQYF; CDR3nt: TGCAGCGTTGAAGATCCCCCTGGACTAGCGGGAGGGTACGGGCAGTACTTC
v_gene: TRBV19; d_gene: .; j_gene: TRBJ2-1; abundance: .; CDR3aa: CASSKDKSRSNEQFF; CDR3nt: TGTGCCAGTAGTAAGGACAAGTCTCGAAGCAATGAGCAGTTCTTC
v_gene: TRBV15; d_gene: .; j_gene: TRBJ2-7; abundance: .; CDR3aa: CATSRSGFAYEQYF; CDR3nt: TGTGCCACCAGCAGGAGCGGGTTCGCCTACGAGCAGTACTTC
v_gene: TRBV21-1; d_gene: .; j_gene: TRBJ2-7; abundance: .; CDR3aa: CASSAGGYDGEQYF; CDR3nt: TGTGCCAGCAGCGCCGGGGGGTACGACGGAGAGCAGTACTTC
v_gene: TRBV7-8; d_gene: .; j_gene: TRBJ2-7; abundance: .; CDR3aa: CASSRSGGPSSYEQYF; CDR3nt: TGTGCCAGCAGCCGGAGTGGGGGGCCTTCCTCCTACGAGCAGTACTTC
v_gene: TRBV18; d_gene: TRBD2; j_gene: TRBJ2-1; abundance: .; CDR3aa: CASSLGLASYNEQFF; CDR3nt: TGTGCCAGCTCACTAGGACTAGCGTCCTACAATGAGCAGTTCTTC
v_gene: TRBV6-5; d_gene: TRBD1; j_gene: TRBJ2-1; abundance: .; CDR3aa: CASSYPGQVVREQFF; CDR3nt: TGTGCCAGCAGTTACCCGGGACAGGTAGTGAGGGAGCAGTTCTTC
v_gene: TRBV10-3; d_gene: .; j_gene: TRBJ2-2; abundance: .; CDR3aa: CAITETGNLGTGELFF; CDR3nt: TGTGCCATCACCGAGACCGGGAACCTAGGAACCGGGGAGCTGTTTTTT
v_gene: TRBV11-3; d_gene: TRBD1; j_gene: TRBJ2-1; abundance: once; CDR3aa: CASSLGQGYGNEQFF; CDR3nt: TGTGCCAGCAGCTTAGGACAGGGTTATGGCAATGAGCAGTTCTTC
v_gene: TRBV27; d_gene: TRBD1; j_gene: TRBJ2-5; abundance: .; CDR3aa: CASSPRTGGETQYF; CDR3nt: TGTGCCAGCAGTCCCAGGACAGGGGGAGAGACCCAGTACTTC
v_gene: TRBV7-8; d_gene: .; j_gene: TRBJ2-3; abundance: once; CDR3aa: CASSPGSTDTQYF; CDR3nt: TGTGCCAGCAGCCCCGGGAGCACAGATACGCAGTATTTT
v_gene: TRBV7-7; d_gene: .; j_gene: TRBJ2-5; abundance: once; CDR3aa: CASGSGTSQETQYF; CDR3nt: TGTGCTAGTGGATCCGGGACTTCTCAAGAGACCCAGTACTTC
v_gene: TRBV4-2; d_gene: .; j_gene: TRBJ2-3; abundance: .; CDR3aa: CASSQELSEYTQYF; CDR3nt: TGTGCCAGCAGCCAAGAGTTATCAGAGTATACGCAGTATTTT
v_gene: TRBV20-1; d_gene: .; j_gene: TRBJ2-1; abundance: .; CDR3aa: CSARYSREQFF; CDR3nt: TGCAGTGCTAGGTACAGTAGAGAGCAGTTCTTC
v_gene: TRBV7-2; d_gene: TRBD2; j_gene: TRBJ2-7; abundance: .; CDR3aa: CASSWGLAGVGFEYF; CDR3nt: TGTGCCAGCAGCTGGGGACTAGCGGGAGTCGGTTTTGAGTACTTC
v_gene: TRBV7-3; d_gene: TRBD2; j_gene: TRBJ2-3; abundance: .; CDR3aa: CASSLRVAGGGGLGADTQYF; CDR3nt: TGTGCCAGCAGCTTACGTGTAGCGGGAGGGGGAGGCCTAGGCGCAGATACGCAGTATTTT
v_gene: TRBV9; d_gene: .; j_gene: TRBJ2-3; abundance: .; CDR3aa: CASSVVGLVGSTDTQYF; CDR3nt: TGTGCCAGCAGCGTAGTGGGATTAGTGGGGAGCACAGATACGCAGTATTTT
v_gene: TRBV5-5; d_gene: .; j_gene: TRBJ1-1; abundance: .; CDR3aa: CASSTGQNTEAFF; CDR3nt: TGTGCCAGCAGCACGGGACAGAACACTGAAGCTTTCTTT
v_gene: TRBV2; d_gene: .; j_gene: TRBJ2-2; abundance: .; CDR3aa: CASSEYTGELFF; CDR3nt: TGTGCCAGCAGTGAATACACCGGGGAGCTGTTTTTT
v_gene: TRBV7-2; d_gene: .; j_gene: TRBJ2-1; abundance: .; CDR3aa: CASSSTVQPNNEQLF; CDR3nt: TGTGCCAGCTCATCAACTGTGCAGCCGAACAATGAGCAGCTCTTC
v_gene: TRBV29-1; d_gene: .; j_gene: TRBJ2-5; abundance: .; CDR3aa: CSLSPGAIGETQYF; CDR3nt: TGCAGCCTCTCTCCAGGGGCCATCGGGGAGACCCAGTACTTC
v_gene: TRBV12-5; d_gene: .; j_gene: TRBJ1-1; abundance: .; CDR3aa: CASGLPLIQNTEAFF; CDR3nt: TGTGCTAGTGGTTTGCCCCTAATACAGAACACTGAAGCTTTCTTT
v_gene: TRBV14; d_gene: .; j_gene: TRBJ2-7; abundance: .; CDR3aa: CASSLFRDLFF; CDR3nt: TGTGCCAGCAGCCTTTTCCGGGACCTTTTCTTC
v_gene: TRBV2; d_gene: .; j_gene: TRBJ2-1; abundance: .; CDR3aa: CASSDQGGGSYNEQFF; CDR3nt: TGTGCCAGCAGTGACCAGGGAGGGGGCTCCTACAATGAGCAGTTCTTC
v_gene: TRBV19; d_gene: .; j_gene: TRBJ2-3; abundance: .; CDR3aa: CASSITATDTQYF; CDR3nt: TGTGCCAGTAGTATTACAGCCACAGATACGCAGTATTTT
v_gene: TRBV7-2; d_gene: .; j_gene: TRBJ1-3; abundance: .; CDR3aa: CASSLNQAGPSGNTIYF; CDR3nt: TGTGCCAGCAGCCTCAACCAGGCAGGACCCTCTGGAAACACCATATATTTT
v_gene: TRBV9; d_gene: .; j_gene: TRBJ2-2; abundance: .; CDR3aa: CASSPHLGGGGGTGELFF; CDR3nt: TGTGCCAGCAGCCCACACCTAGGGGGGGGAGGGGGCACCGGGGAGCTGTTTTTT
v_gene: TRBV11-3; d_gene: TRBD1; j_gene: TRBJ2-2; abundance: .; CDR3aa: CASSSGTANTGELFF; CDR3nt: TGTGCCAGCAGCTCCGGGACAGCGAACACCGGGGAGCTGTTTTTT
v_gene: TRBV28; d_gene: .; j_gene: TRBJ2-7; abundance: .; CDR3aa: CASSSDEQYF; CDR3nt: TGTGCCAGCAGTTCCGACGAGCAGTACTTC
v_gene: TRBV19; d_gene: .; j_gene: TRBJ1-1; abundance: .; CDR3aa: CASSIEGRGNTEAFF; CDR3nt: TGTGCCAGTAGTATAGAGGGAAGGGGGAACACTGAAGCTTTCTTT
v_gene: TRBV28; d_gene: .; j_gene: TRBJ2-1; abundance: .; CDR3aa: CASRGAVVEQFF; CDR3nt: TGTGCCAGCAGGGGGGCGGTCGTGGAGCAGTTCTTC
v_gene: TRBV5-1; d_gene: .; j_gene: TRBJ2-3; abundance: .; CDR3aa: CASSLQTGTRGTDTQYF; CDR3nt: TGCGCCAGCAGCTTACAAACCGGGACAAGGGGCACAGATACGCAGTATTTT
v_gene: TRBV4-1; d_gene: TRBD2; j_gene: TRBJ2-7; abundance: .; CDR3aa: CASSRLAGSSYEQYF; CDR3nt: TGCGCCAGCAGCCGACTAGCGGGAAGCTCCTACGAGCAGTACTTC
v_gene: TRBV5-4; d_gene: .; j_gene: TRBJ2-7; abundance: .; CDR3aa: CASSLPDSYEQYF; CDR3nt: TGTGCCAGCAGCTTGCCAGACTCCTACGAGCAGTACTTC
v_gene: TRBV11-1; d_gene: .; j_gene: TRBJ2-3; abundance: .; CDR3aa: CASSYIAGTDTQYF; CDR3nt: TGTGCCAGCAGCTATATAGCGGGCACAGATACGCAGTATTTT
v_gene: TRBV19; d_gene: .; j_gene: TRBJ1-2; abundance: .; CDR3aa: CASSIRQYGYTF; CDR3nt: TGTGCCAGTAGTATACGCCAGTATGGCTACACCTTC
v_gene: TRBV9; d_gene: TRBD1; j_gene: TRBJ2-7; abundance: .; CDR3aa: CASSATGGQSRDEQYF; CDR3nt: TGTGCCAGCAGCGCCACAGGGGGCCAGTCCCGGGACGAGCAGTACTTC
v_gene: TRBV7-2; d_gene: .; j_gene: TRBJ2-5; abundance: .; CDR3aa: CASSFVRGRETQYF; CDR3nt: TGTGCCAGCAGCTTTGTTCGGGGCCGGGAGACCCAGTACTTC
v_gene: TRBV30; d_gene: .; j_gene: TRBJ1-5; abundance: .; CDR3aa: CAWAAGTYNQPQHF; CDR3nt: TGTGCCTGGGCAGCCGGGACATACAATCAGCCCCAGCATTTT
v_gene: TRBV7-3; d_gene: TRBD1; j_gene: TRBJ2-3; abundance: .; CDR3aa: CASSSPDRGATDTQYF; CDR3nt: TGTGCCAGCAGCTCCCCGGACAGGGGCGCCACAGATACGCAGTATTTT
v_gene: TRBV28; d_gene: .; j_gene: TRBJ2-1; abundance: .; CDR3aa: CASTTGGAYNEQFF; CDR3nt: TGTGCCAGCACCACCGGGGGTGCCTACAATGAGCAGTTCTTC
v_gene: TRBV18; d_gene: .; j_gene: TRBJ2-3; abundance: .; CDR3aa: CASSPPAAPDTQYF; CDR3nt: TGTGCCAGCTCACCACCTGCGGCCCCGGATACGCAGTATTTT
v_gene: TRBV2; d_gene: .; j_gene: TRBJ1-3; abundance: .; CDR3aa: CASSELGGSGNTIYF; CDR3nt: TGTGCCAGCAGTGAATTGGGGGGCTCTGGAAACACCATATATTTT
v_gene: TRBV28; d_gene: .; j_gene: TRBJ1-2; abundance: .; CDR3aa: CASRGGSKGYTF; CDR3nt: TGTGCCAGCAGAGGGGGAAGCAAGGGCTACACCTTC
v_gene: TRBV19; d_gene: TRBD2; j_gene: TRBJ2-3; abundance: few; CDR3aa: CASSITAGGPDTDTQYF; CDR3nt: TGTGCCAGTAGTATAACAGCGGGAGGGCCCGATACAGATACGCAGTATTTT
v_gene: TRBV27; d_gene: .; j_gene: TRBJ2-3; abundance: few; CDR3aa: CASRYRWSEITDTQYF; CDR3nt: TGTGCCAGCAGATACAGGTGGTCGGAGATCACAGATACGCAGTATTTT
v_gene: TRBV11-3; d_gene: TRBD1; j_gene: TRBJ2-7; abundance: .; CDR3aa: CASSSRTGRGEQYF; CDR3nt: TGTGCCAGCAGCTCTCGGACAGGCCGCGGGGAGCAGTACTTC
v_gene: TRBV20-1; d_gene: .; j_gene: TRBJ2-1; abundance: .; CDR3aa: CSPTGSNEQFF; CDR3nt: TGCAGTCCAACAGGGTCCAATGAGCAGTTCTTC
v_gene: TRBV19; d_gene: .; j_gene: TRBJ1-5; abundance: .; CDR3aa: CASTQLDSGNQPQHF; CDR3nt: TGTGCCAGTACCCAACTGGACAGCGGTAATCAGCCCCAGCATTTT
v_gene: TRBV7-3; d_gene: TRBD2; j_gene: TRBJ2-2; abundance: .; CDR3aa: CASSLRSGSRTGELFF; CDR3nt: TGTGCCAGCAGCTTAAGGAGCGGGAGTCGAACCGGGGAGCTGTTTTTT
v_gene: TRBV14; d_gene: TRBD2; j_gene: TRBJ2-1; abundance: .; CDR3aa: CASSQGISGTNEQFF; CDR3nt: TGTGCCAGCAGCCAAGGGATTAGCGGGACGAATGAGCAGTTCTTC